The clone carrying this T cell receptor beta chain was observed at least ten times. As yet, its antigen is unknown. Mismatch with germline at one junction end may stem from a read error. The data originate from a study of T-cell memory formation after mild COVID-19. MiXCR, run by TCRdb on the 5' RACE reads, gives a single entry per CDR3 protein. Of hundreds of thousands of distinct CDR3 sequences in the sample, 18% were seen once. Study results and limitations: Day 15 to 85 contracting clones showed balanced CD4/CD8; day 15 to 37 expanders favored CD4+. Several responding clones turned up in pre-infection memory, indicating that cross-reactive memory may have taken part.

CDR3 size: 13 residues. In germline, CDR1 is SGHRS, CDR2 YFSETQ. The chain joins TRBV5-1 to TRBJ2-7; D call uncertain. Sequencing was done on a sample of PBMCs or a T cell subset sorted from them (not recorded which). The sequence was obtained from an adult woman who had mild COVID-19 (a few samples of this study predate the infection). Cell type and time point are not known. The CDR3 sequence is CASSLERTYEQYF. CDR3 nucleotides: TGTGCCAGCAGCTTAGAGCGAACCTACGAGCAGTACTTC.